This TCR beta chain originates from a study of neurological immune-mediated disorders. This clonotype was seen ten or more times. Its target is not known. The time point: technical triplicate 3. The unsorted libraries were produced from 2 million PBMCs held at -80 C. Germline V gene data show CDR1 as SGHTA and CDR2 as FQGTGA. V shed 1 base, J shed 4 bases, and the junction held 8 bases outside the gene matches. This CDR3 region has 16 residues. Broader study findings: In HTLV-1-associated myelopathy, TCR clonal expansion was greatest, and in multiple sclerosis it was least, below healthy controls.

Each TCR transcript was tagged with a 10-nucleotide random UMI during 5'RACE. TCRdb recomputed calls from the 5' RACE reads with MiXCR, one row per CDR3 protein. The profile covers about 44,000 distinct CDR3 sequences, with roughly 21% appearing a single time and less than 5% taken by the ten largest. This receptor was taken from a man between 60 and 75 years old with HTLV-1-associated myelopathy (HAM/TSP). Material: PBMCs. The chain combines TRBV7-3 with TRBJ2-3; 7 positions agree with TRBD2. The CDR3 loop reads CASSLMGREPPDTQYF. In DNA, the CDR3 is TGTGCCAGCAGCTTAATGGGGCGGGAGCCCCCAGATACGCAGTATTTT. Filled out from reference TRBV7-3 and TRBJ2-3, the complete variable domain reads GAGVSQTPSNKVTEKGKYVELRCDPISGHTALYWYRQSLGQGPEFLIYFQGTGAADDSGLPNDRFFAVRPEGSVSTLKIQRTERGDSAVYLCASSLMGREPPDTQYFGPGTRLTVL.